This T cell receptor beta chain was sequenced during a study of blood T cell repertoires in COVID-19. At the level of the study: The samples span acute and convalescent COVID-19 from the United States, Italy and Spain. Sample material is recorded as cDNA or gDNA derived from T cells, B-cell-depleted T cells, or PBMCs.

Germline CDR1 SGHDN, CDR2 FVKESK. The CDR3 runs to 16 residues. Trimming left V 0 bases short and J 2 bases short, with 14 bases between. Original handling: Estimated nucleated cell counts came from reference gene primer amplification. Sequencing was performed with immunoSEQ multiplex PCR; in TCRdb, only in-frame clones are kept and a portion is missing. D and trimming come from the DNA, and the V and J calls and clone size come from that table. The sample lists roughly 150,000 clones; 65% to 85% were seen once. The chain employs TRBV14 and TRBJ2-7, with D unclear. Sequenced material: peripheral blood. The receptor comes from a woman in her fifties or sixties with acute or convalescent COVID-19. The CDR3, as DNA: TGTGCCAGCAGCCAAGAAGGCCGTCAGACAACCTACGAGCAGTACTTC. Amino acids: CASSQEGRQTTYEQYF.